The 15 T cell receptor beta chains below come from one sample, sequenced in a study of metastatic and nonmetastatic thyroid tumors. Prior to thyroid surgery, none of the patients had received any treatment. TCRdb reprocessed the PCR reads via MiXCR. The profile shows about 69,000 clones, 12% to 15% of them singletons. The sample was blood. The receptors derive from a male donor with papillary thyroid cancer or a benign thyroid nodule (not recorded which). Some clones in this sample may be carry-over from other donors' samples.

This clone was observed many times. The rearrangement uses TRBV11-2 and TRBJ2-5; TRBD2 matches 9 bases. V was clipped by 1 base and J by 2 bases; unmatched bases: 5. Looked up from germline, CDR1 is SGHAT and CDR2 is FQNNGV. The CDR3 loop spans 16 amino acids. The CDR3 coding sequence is TGTGCCAGCAGCTTAGTGGCTAGCGGGACTCAAGAGACCCAGTACTTC. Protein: CASSLVASGTQETQYF.

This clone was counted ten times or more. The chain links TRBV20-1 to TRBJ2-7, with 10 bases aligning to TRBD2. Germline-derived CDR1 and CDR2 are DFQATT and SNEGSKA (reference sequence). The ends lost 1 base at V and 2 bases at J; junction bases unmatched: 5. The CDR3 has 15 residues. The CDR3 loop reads CSARAPLAGTYEQYF. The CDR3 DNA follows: TGCAGTGCTAGAGCCCCACTAGCGGGAACCTACGAGCAGTACTTC.

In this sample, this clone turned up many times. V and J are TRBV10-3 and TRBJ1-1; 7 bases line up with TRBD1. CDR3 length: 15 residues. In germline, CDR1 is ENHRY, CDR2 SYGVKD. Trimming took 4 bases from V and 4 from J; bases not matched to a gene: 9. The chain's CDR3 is CAISATFRQGTEAFF. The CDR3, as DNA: TGTGCCATCAGTGCCACTTTCAGACAGGGCACTGAAGCTTTCTTT.

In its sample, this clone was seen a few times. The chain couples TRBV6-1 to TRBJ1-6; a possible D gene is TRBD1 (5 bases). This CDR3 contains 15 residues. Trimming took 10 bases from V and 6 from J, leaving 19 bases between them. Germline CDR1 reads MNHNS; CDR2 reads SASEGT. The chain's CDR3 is CATGPEGRANSPLHF. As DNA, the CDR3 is TGTGCCACGGGTCCCGAGGGCAGGGCTAATTCACCCCTCCACTTT.

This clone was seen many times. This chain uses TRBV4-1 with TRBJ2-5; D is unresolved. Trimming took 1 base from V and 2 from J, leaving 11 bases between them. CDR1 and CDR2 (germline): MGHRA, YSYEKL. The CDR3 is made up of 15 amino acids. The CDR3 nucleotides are TGCGCCAGCAGCCAAGGGACCGACGTACAAGAGACCCAGTACTTC. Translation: CASSQGTDVQETQYF.

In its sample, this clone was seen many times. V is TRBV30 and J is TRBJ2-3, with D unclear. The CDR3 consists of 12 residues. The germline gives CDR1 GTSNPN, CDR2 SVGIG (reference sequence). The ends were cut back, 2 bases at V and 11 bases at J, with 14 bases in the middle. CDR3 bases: TGTGCCTGGAGTTCTAGTGGGAACAGGCAGTATTTT. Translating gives CAWSSSGNRQYF.

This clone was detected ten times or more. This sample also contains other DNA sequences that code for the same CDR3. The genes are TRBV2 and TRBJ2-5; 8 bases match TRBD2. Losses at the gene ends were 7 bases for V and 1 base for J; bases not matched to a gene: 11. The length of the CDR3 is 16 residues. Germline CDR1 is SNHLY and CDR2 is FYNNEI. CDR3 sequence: CASNIHGRDIQETQYF. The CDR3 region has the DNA TGTGCCAGCAATATCCACGGGAGGGACATCCAAGAGACCCAGTACTTC.

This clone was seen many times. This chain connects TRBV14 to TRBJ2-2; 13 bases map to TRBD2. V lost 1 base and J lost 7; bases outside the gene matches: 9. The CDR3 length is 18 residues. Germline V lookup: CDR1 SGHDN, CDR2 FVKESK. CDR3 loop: CASSQVRTSGSLGGELFF. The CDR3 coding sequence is TGTGCCAGCAGCCAAGTCAGGACTAGCGGGAGTCTCGGCGGGGAGCTGTTTTTT.

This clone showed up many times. The CDR3 nucleotides read TGCGCCAGCAGCTTGGGGGAGGGCTCTAGCACAGATACGCAGTATTTT. It codes for CASSLGEGSSTDTQYF. J is TRBJ2-3 and V is TRBV5-1; 7 nucleotides agree with TRBD2. CDR1 and CDR2 from the germline V gene are SGHRS and YFSETQ. With V trimmed by 0 bases and J by 0 bases, 4 bases remained unmatched. The CDR3 contains 16 residues.

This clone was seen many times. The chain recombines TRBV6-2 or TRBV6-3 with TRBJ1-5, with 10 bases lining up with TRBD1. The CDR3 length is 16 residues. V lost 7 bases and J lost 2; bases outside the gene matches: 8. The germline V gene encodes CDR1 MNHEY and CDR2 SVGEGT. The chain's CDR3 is CASTSGGTGGNQPQHF. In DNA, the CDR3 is TGTGCCAGCACTAGCGGCGGGACAGGGGGCAATCAGCCCCAGCATTTT.

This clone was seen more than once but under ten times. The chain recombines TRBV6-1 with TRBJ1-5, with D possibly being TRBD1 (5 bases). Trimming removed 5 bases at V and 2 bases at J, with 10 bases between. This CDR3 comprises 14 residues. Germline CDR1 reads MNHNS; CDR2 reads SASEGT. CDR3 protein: CASSPREGNQPQHF. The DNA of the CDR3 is TGTGCCAGCAGTCCCAGGGAGGGCAATCAGCCCCAGCATTTT.

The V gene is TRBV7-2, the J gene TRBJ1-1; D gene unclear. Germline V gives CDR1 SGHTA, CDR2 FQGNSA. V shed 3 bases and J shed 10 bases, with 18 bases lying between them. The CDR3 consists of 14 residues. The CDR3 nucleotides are TGTACCAGCAGCTTTTCGGTAGGCGGGCCTGGAGCTTTCTTT. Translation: CTSSFSVGGPGAFF.

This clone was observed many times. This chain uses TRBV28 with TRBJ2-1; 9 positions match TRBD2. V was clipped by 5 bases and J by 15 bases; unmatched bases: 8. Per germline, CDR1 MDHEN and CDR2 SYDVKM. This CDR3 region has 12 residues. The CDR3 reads CASSPTGLARFF. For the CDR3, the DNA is TGTGCCAGCAGTCCCACTGGACTAGCGAGGTTCTTC.

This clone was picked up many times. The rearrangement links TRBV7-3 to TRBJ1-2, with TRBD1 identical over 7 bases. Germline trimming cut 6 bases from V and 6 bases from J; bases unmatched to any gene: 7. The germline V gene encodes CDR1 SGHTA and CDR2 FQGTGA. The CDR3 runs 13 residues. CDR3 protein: CASSYRQGDGYTF. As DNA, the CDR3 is TGTGCCAGCAGTTACCGACAGGGAGATGGCTACACCTTC.

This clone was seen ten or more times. CDR3 in amino acids: CASSAPVLGEAFF. The CDR3 coding sequence is TGTGCCAGCAGCGCACCAGTTTTAGGTGAAGCTTTCTTT. The chain couples TRBV7-9 to TRBJ1-1, with unresolved D. Trimming removed 5 bases at V and 7 bases at J, with 14 bases between. CDR3 length: 13 amino acids. Germline CDR1 is SEHNR and CDR2 is FQNEAQ (reference sequence).